The entry below gives a single TCR beta chain sequence along with its context. The record originates from a study of shared clonotypes between healthy human individuals. Genomic DNA of each subset was evenly split across several immunoSEQ plates. What was sequenced on ten immunoSEQ deep assay plates was unsorted PBMC DNA. Per the authors' pipeline: ImmunoSEQ output lacked quality scores and full-length reads, limiting matched filtering. Data came from immunoSEQ multiplex PCR; TCRdb stores just in-frame clones and leaves some out. V, J and clone size are those of that table, while D and trimming were read from the DNA. The data contain about 520,000 clones, 78% of them singletons. All of the donors resided in Nashville, Tennessee, and each was a Caucasian adult. The sequence was collected from a woman aged 40 to 49 in good health. Some clones in this sample may be carry-over from other donors' samples. The specimen sequenced was PBMCs.

CDR3 in amino acids: CASSPTGSNEKLFF. CDR3 bases: TGTGCCAGCTCACCGACAGGGAGTAATGAAAAACTGTTTTTT. V and J are TRBV18 and TRBJ1-4; 7 nucleotides agree with TRBD1. V dropped 3 bases and J dropped 4; count of bases not matched to a gene: 2. CDR3 length: 14 residues. Germline V gene data show CDR1 as KGHSH and CDR2 as LQKENI.